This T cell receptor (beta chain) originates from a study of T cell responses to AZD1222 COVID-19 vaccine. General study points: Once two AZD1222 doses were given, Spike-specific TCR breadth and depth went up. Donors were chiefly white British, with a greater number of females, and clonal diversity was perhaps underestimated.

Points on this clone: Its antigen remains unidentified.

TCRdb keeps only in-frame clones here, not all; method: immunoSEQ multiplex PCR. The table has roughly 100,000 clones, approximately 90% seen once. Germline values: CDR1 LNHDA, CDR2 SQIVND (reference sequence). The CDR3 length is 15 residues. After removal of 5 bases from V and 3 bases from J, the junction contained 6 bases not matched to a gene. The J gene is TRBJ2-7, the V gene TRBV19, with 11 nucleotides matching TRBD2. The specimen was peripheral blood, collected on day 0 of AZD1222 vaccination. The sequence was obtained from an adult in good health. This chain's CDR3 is CASSPGLAGFYEQYF. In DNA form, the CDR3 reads TGTGCCAGTAGTCCCGGACTAGCGGGCTTCTACGAGCAGTACTTC.